This TCR beta chain was retrieved from a study of blood T cell repertoires in COVID-19. Data came from immunoSEQ multiplex PCR; TCRdb stores just in-frame clones and leaves some out. Here the sample spans 87,000 or so clones, around 84% being singletons. This clone was seen only a few times. The CDR3 spans 15 residues. Trimming took 2 bases from V and 2 from J, leaving 10 bases between them. CDR1 and CDR2 from the germline V gene are LNHDA and SQIVND (reference sequence). The sample comprised peripheral blood. The sequence came from a man in his forties with acute or convalescent COVID-19. V usage is TRBV19 and J usage is TRBJ1-5; no clear D. CDR3 in amino acids: CASSIRVEGNQPQHF. CDR3 in DNA: TGTGCCAGTAGTATACGGGTGGAGGGCAATCAGCCCCAGCATTTT.